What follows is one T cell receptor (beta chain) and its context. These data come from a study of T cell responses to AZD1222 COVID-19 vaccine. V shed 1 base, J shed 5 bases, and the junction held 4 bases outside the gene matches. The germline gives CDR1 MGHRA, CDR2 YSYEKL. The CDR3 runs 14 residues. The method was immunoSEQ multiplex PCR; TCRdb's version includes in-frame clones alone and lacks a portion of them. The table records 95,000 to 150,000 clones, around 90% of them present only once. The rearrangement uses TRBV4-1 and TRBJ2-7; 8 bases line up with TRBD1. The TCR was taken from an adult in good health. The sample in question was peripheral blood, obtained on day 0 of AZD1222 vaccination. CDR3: CASSQGQGMNEQYF. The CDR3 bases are TGCGCCAGCAGCCAAGGACAGGGGATGAACGAGCAGTACTTC.